This is a list of T cell receptor beta chains from one sample in a study of PD-1 blockade in classical Hodgkin lymphoma. The protocol was immunoSEQ multiplex PCR, while the TCRdb copy is restricted to in-frame clones and leaves out a portion. The sample carries about 27,000 clones, approximately 85% recorded once. Specimen: CD4+ T cells from blood, collected before the fourth cycle of nivolumab. These receptors were taken from a human donor with classical Hodgkin lymphoma. Each CDR3 is given with its conserved first and last residue. D genes are given only for firm matches. A clone size is listed for some rows: how often the clone was seen (once, few, many), or a class if it is expanded.

NA	TRBV6-1	TRBD2	TRBJ2-7	CASSEALAGAYEQYF	TGTGCCAGCAGTGAGGCACTAGCGGGAGCCTACGAGCAGTACTTC
NA	TRBV9	NA	TRBJ1-3	CASSARFSGNTIYF	TGTGCCAGCAGCGCCCGTTTCTCTGGAAACACCATATATTTT
NA	TRBV5-6	NA	TRBJ2-3	CASSLGSGPYSSTDTQYF	TGTGCCAGCAGCTTGGGTAGCGGACCCTATTCTAGCACAGATACGCAGTATTTT
NA	TRBV6-5	NA	TRBJ1-2	CATGPYFYGYTF	TGTGCCACCGGCCCCTATTTCTATGGCTACACCTTC
NA	TRBV30	TRBD2	TRBJ2-2	CAWGLLAVTGELFF	TGTGCCTGGGGCCTACTAGCGGTCACCGGGGAGCTGTTTTTT
NA	TRBV9	NA	TRBJ1-1	CASSVVVSTEAFF	TGTGCCAGCAGCGTAGTGGTGAGCACTGAAGCTTTCTTT
NA	TRBV5-6	NA	TRBJ2-2	CASSLAGANTGELFF	TGTGCCAGCAGCTTGGCCGGGGCGAACACCGGGGAGCTGTTTTTT
NA	TRBV19	TRBD2	TRBJ2-1	CASTYGRPYNEQFF	TGTGCCAGTACCTACGGGAGGCCCTACAATGAGCAGTTCTTC
NA	TRBV19	TRBD2	TRBJ2-5	CASSIEGGLAGGPETQYF	TGTGCCAGTAGTATAGAAGGGGGACTAGCGGGAGGGCCGGAGACCCAGTACTTC
NA	TRBV28	TRBD2	TRBJ2-3	CASSAALAGARDTQYF	TGTGCCAGCAGCGCCGCTCTAGCGGGAGCTCGAGATACGCAGTATTTT
NA	TRBV7-9	NA	TRBJ1-2	CASSLALDLGGYTF	TGTGCCAGCAGCTTAGCGTTGGATCTTGGTGGCTACACCTTC
NA	TRBV18	TRBD1	TRBJ2-1	CASSPPPWGQGLNEQFF	TGTGCCAGCTCACCACCTCCGTGGGGACAGGGGCTCAATGAGCAGTTCTTC
few	TRBV30	NA	TRBJ1-5	CAWSAEYQPQHF	TGTGCCTGGAGCGCTGAATATCAGCCCCAGCATTTT
NA	TRBV5-1	TRBD1	TRBJ2-7	CASSYPGQGNEQYF	TGCGCCAGCAGCTACCCGGGACAGGGTAACGAGCAGTACTTC
NA	TRBV14	TRBD2	TRBJ2-3	CASSQETSGKGADTQYF	TGTGCCAGCAGCCAGGAGACTAGCGGAAAAGGGGCAGATACGCAGTATTTT
NA	TRBV6-5	NA	TRBJ1-2	CASTQGRSTYTF	TGTGCCAGCACCCAGGGTCGCTCGACCTACACCTTC
few	TRBV29-1	NA	TRBJ1-1	CSVEGTVNTEAFF	TGCAGCGTTGAAGGGACAGTGAACACTGAAGCTTTCTTT
NA	TRBV28	TRBD1	TRBJ1-4	CASSGPRDSTTNEKLFF	TGTGCCAGCAGTGGCCCCCGGGACAGCACAACTAATGAAAAACTGTTTTTT
NA	TRBV11-2	TRBD1	TRBJ2-2	CASSDLYRGNTGELFF	TGTGCCAGCAGTGATCTTTACAGGGGGAATACCGGGGAGCTGTTTTTT
NA	TRBV15	TRBD2	TRBJ2-7	CATSRNSGRGNEQYF	TGTGCCACCAGCAGGAATAGCGGGAGAGGCAACGAGCAGTACTTC
NA	TRBV10-3	NA	TRBJ2-1	CAIRAAPLGNEQFF	TGTGCCATCAGGGCCGCCCCGCTGGGGAATGAGCAGTTCTTC
few	TRBV15	NA	TRBJ1-1	CATSRERGSEAFF	TGTGCCACCAGCAGAGAGAGGGGTTCTGAAGCTTTCTTT
NA	TRBV6-5	NA	TRBJ1-1	CASSYRPPGTNTEAFF	TGTGCCAGCAGTTATAGGCCTCCAGGAACCAACACTGAAGCTTTCTTT
NA	TRBV27	NA	TRBJ1-1	CASSSLASAGLLEAFF	TGTGCCAGCAGTTCCCTAGCTTCGGCAGGCCTCCTTGAAGCTTTCTTT
NA	TRBV6-5	NA	TRBJ1-1	CASTSRGALNTEAFF	TGTGCCAGCACGAGTAGGGGGGCCCTGAACACTGAAGCTTTCTTT
NA	TRBV28	TRBD1	TRBJ1-2	CASSSTGTGGYGYTF	TGTGCCAGCAGTTCAACCGGGACAGGGGGCTACGGCTACACCTTC